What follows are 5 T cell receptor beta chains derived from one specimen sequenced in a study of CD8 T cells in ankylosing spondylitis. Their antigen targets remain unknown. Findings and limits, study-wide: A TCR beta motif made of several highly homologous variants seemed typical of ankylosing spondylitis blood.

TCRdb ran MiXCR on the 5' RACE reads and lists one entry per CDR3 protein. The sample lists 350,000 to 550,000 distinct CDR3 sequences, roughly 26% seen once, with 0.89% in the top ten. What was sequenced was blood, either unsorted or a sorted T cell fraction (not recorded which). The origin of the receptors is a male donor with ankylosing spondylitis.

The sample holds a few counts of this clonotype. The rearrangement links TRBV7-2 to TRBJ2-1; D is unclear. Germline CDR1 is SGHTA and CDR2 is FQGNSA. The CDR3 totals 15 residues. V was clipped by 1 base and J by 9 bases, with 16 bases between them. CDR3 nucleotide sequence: TGTGCCAGCAGCTTAGACGTACGTAGAGGCTCTGAGCAGTTCTTC. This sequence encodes CASSLDVRRGSEQFF.

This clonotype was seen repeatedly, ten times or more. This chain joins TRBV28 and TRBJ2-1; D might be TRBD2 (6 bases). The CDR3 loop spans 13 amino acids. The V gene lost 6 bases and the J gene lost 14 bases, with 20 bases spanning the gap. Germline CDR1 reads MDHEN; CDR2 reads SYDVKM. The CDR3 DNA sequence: TGTGCCAGCAGCGCGTTAGCGGTCAAGGCGGAGTTCTTC. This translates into CASSALAVKAEFF.

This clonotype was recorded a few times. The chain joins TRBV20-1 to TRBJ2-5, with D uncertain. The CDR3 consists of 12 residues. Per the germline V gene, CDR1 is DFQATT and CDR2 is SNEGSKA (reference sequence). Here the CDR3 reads CRAGRTQETQYF. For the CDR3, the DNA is TGCAGGGCAGGACGTACCCAAGAGACCCAGTACTTC.

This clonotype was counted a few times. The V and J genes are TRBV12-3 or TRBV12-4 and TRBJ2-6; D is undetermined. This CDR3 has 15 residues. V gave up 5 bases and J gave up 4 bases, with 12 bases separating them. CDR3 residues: CASSTAQVGANVLTF. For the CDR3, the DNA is TGTGCCAGCAGTACCGCGCAGGTCGGGGCCAACGTCCTGACTTTC.

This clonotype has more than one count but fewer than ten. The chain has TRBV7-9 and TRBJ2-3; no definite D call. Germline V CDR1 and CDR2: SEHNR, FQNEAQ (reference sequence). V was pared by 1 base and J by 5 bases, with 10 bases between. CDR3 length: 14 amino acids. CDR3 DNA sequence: TGTGCCAGCAGCTTAGGCCTTCCCGAAGATACGCAGTATTTT. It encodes CASSLGLPEDTQYF.